The clone carrying this T cell receptor beta chain appeared a few times. Its antigen remains unidentified. These data are taken from a study of T cell repertoires in cytomegalovirus infection. TCRdb re-called the reads through MiXCR, storing one row per CDR3 protein. The sample gives fewer than 1,000,000 distinct CDR3 sequences, roughly a third of which show up once; roughly 12% is in the top ten. Points from the study as a whole: Summed public TCR beta family frequency identified CMV carriers bearing the relevant HLA. Within the response measured ex vivo, HLA-C-restricted CMV-specific TCR beta clonotypes were dominant.

CDR3 length: 15 amino acids. Germline V gene lookup returns CDR1 LNHDA and CDR2 SQIVND (reference sequence). Trimming cost V 5 bases and J 6 bases, with 17 bases left between them. This TCR was sampled from a human donor in good health (CMV status not recorded). Some clones in this sample may be carry-over from other donors' samples. J is TRBJ1-5 and V is TRBV19; possibly TRBD1 for D (6 bases). The starting material was cultured CD8+ T cells from PBMCs, obtained from culture after CMV antigen stimulation. For the CDR3, the DNA is TGTGCCAGTAGTTCAACAGGGATAGTACGTCAGCCCCAGCATTTT. This translates into CASSSTGIVRQPQHF.